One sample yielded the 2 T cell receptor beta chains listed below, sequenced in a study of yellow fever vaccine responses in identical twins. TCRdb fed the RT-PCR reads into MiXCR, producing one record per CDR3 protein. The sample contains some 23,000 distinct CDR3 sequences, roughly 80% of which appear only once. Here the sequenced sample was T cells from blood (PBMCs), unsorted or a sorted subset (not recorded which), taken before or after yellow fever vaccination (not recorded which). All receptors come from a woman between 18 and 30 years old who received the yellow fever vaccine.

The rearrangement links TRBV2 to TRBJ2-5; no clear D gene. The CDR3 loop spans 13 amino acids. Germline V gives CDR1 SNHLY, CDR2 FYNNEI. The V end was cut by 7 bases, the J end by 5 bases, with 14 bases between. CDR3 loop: CASKHPGEETQYF. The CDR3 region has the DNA TGTGCCAGCAAGCACCCCGGCGAGGAGACCCAGTACTTC.

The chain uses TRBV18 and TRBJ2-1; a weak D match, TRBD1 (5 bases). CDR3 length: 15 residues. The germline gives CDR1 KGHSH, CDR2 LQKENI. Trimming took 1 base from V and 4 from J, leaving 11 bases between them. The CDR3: CASSPLFGAYNEQFF. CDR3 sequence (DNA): TGTGCCAGCTCACCACTTTTTGGGGCATACAATGAGCAGTTCTTC.